A selection of T cell receptor beta chains follows, all from one sample in a study of blood T cell repertoires in COVID-19. Data came from immunoSEQ multiplex PCR; TCRdb stores just in-frame clones and leaves some out. The profile covers 380,000 or so clones, with around 92% appearing a single time and over 1% taken by the ten largest. Sequenced: peripheral blood. The receptors here all came from a man in his forties with acute or convalescent COVID-19. Both conserved end residues are part of each CDR3. The order of the fields is CDR3 DNA, CDR3 protein, D gene, J gene, clone size, V gene, CDR3 length. The D gene is left open where the match is weak. Not all rows give a size; the values are once, few, many and, for expanded clones, a class.

CDR3 DNA: TGTGCCAGCCGGGACTCCTCCTACGAGCAGTACTTC
CDR3 protein: CASRDSSYEQYF
D gene: NA
J gene: TRBJ2-7
clone size: NA
V gene: TRBV6-5
CDR3 length: 12

CDR3 DNA: TGTGCCAGCAGCTACAAGAGGGAGGGAAGTCAGCCCCAGCATTTT
CDR3 protein: CASSYKREGSQPQHF
D gene: NA
J gene: TRBJ1-5
clone size: NA
V gene: TRBV4-2
CDR3 length: 15

CDR3 DNA: TGTGCCAGCAGCAACGCCGTATTAGTAGCCAAAAACATTCAGTACTTC
CDR3 protein: CASSNAVLVAKNIQYF
D gene: NA
J gene: TRBJ2-4
clone size: NA
V gene: TRBV21-1
CDR3 length: 16

CDR3 DNA: TGTGCCAGCAGTCCCGGACAGGGAAAGGCCACCTTC
CDR3 protein: CASSPGQGKATF
D gene: TRBD1
J gene: TRBJ1-2
clone size: NA
V gene: TRBV6-5
CDR3 length: 12

CDR3 DNA: TGTGCCAGCAGTCCCGGACAGTATTCACCCCTCCACTTT
CDR3 protein: CASSPGQYSPLHF
D gene: NA
J gene: TRBJ1-6
clone size: NA
V gene: TRBV6-5
CDR3 length: 13

CDR3 DNA: TGTGCCAGCAGCTTAGCTAGCGGGGGAGGGGAGACCCAGTACTTC
CDR3 protein: CASSLASGGGETQYF
D gene: TRBD2
J gene: TRBJ2-5
clone size: NA
V gene: TRBV7-3
CDR3 length: 15

CDR3 DNA: TGTGCCAGCAGCTTAGCGCGGGATGAAAAACTGTTTTTT
CDR3 protein: CASSLARDEKLFF
D gene: NA
J gene: TRBJ1-4
clone size: NA
V gene: TRBV7-6
CDR3 length: 13

CDR3 DNA: TGTGCCAGCAGCCTAGCCCATACTAACTATGGCTACACCTTC
CDR3 protein: CASSLAHTNYGYTF
D gene: NA
J gene: TRBJ1-2
clone size: NA
V gene: TRBV3-1/TRBV3-2
CDR3 length: 14

CDR3 DNA: TGTGCCAGCAGTTCTGGGGGGGCTGCTAGCACAGATACGCAGTATTTT
CDR3 protein: CASSSGGAASTDTQYF
D gene: NA
J gene: TRBJ2-3
clone size: few
V gene: TRBV28
CDR3 length: 16

CDR3 DNA: TGTGCCAGCAGCTCATACCACTGGACAGGGAAAGGGTCCTATAATTCACCCCTCCACTTT
CDR3 protein: CASSSYHWTGKGSYNSPLHF
D gene: TRBD1
J gene: TRBJ1-6
clone size: NA
V gene: TRBV7-3
CDR3 length: 20

CDR3 DNA: TGTGCCAGCAGCCAATTCCGGCCACTGCCGGGTGGCTACACCTTC
CDR3 protein: CASSQFRPLPGGYTF
D gene: NA
J gene: TRBJ1-2
clone size: once
V gene: TRBV14
CDR3 length: 15

CDR3 DNA: TGTGCCAGCAGCTTGGGGACTAGCGGGAGCACAGATACGCAGTATTTT
CDR3 protein: CASSLGTSGSTDTQYF
D gene: TRBD2
J gene: TRBJ2-3
clone size: NA
V gene: TRBV5-5
CDR3 length: 16

CDR3 DNA: TGCGCCAGCAGCGAGGACACCGGGACCGGGGAGCTGTTTTTT
CDR3 protein: CASSEDTGTGELFF
D gene: NA
J gene: TRBJ2-2
clone size: NA
V gene: TRBV5-1
CDR3 length: 14

CDR3 DNA: TGTGCCAGCAGCTCCCCCCCGGGATCTGGTGCCACAGATACGCAGTATTTT
CDR3 protein: CASSSPPGSGATDTQYF
D gene: NA
J gene: TRBJ2-3
clone size: NA
V gene: TRBV7-2
CDR3 length: 17

CDR3 DNA: TGTGCCAGCAGGCGACTGGTCGGCGGGTACAATGAGCAGTTCTTC
CDR3 protein: CASRRLVGGYNEQFF
D gene: NA
J gene: TRBJ2-1
clone size: NA
V gene: TRBV6-5
CDR3 length: 15

CDR3 DNA: TGTGCCAGCCGCCGTGGGGGCAGCGACAATTCACCCCTCCACTTT
CDR3 protein: CASRRGGSDNSPLHF
D gene: NA
J gene: TRBJ1-6
clone size: NA
V gene: TRBV7-2
CDR3 length: 15

CDR3 DNA: TGTGCCAGCAGCCAGCAGGGGCGCGGGGGGTACTCTGGGGCCAACGTCCTGACTTTC
CDR3 protein: CASSQQGRGGYSGANVLTF
D gene: TRBD2
J gene: TRBJ2-6
clone size: NA
V gene: TRBV7-9
CDR3 length: 19

CDR3 DNA: TGTGCCAGCAGCTTGGGGGCAGGGAGGTATGGCTACACCTTC
CDR3 protein: CASSLGAGRYGYTF
D gene: NA
J gene: TRBJ1-2
clone size: NA
V gene: TRBV5-5
CDR3 length: 14

CDR3 DNA: TGTGCCAGCAGGCTAGGAGTTGAAGCTTTCTTT
CDR3 protein: CASRLGVEAFF
D gene: NA
J gene: TRBJ1-1
clone size: once
V gene: TRBV27
CDR3 length: 11

CDR3 DNA: TGTGCCAGCAGCCCCGGGACTAGCGGCTACGAGCAGTACTTC
CDR3 protein: CASSPGTSGYEQYF
D gene: TRBD2
J gene: TRBJ2-7
clone size: once
V gene: TRBV7-9
CDR3 length: 14

CDR3 DNA: TGTGCCAGCAGCCGCGGGACAGGGAGGAGAAACATTCAGTACTTC
CDR3 protein: CASSRGTGRRNIQYF
D gene: TRBD1
J gene: TRBJ2-4
clone size: few
V gene: TRBV14
CDR3 length: 15

CDR3 DNA: TGCGCCAGCAGCGCCCTCGACAGTGGGGTCTTGGGTGAGCAGTTCTTC
CDR3 protein: CASSALDSGVLGEQFF
D gene: NA
J gene: TRBJ2-1
clone size: NA
V gene: TRBV5-1
CDR3 length: 16

CDR3 DNA: TGTGCCAGCAGTTTGACAGGCTACTCCTACGAGCAGTACTTC
CDR3 protein: CASSLTGYSYEQYF
D gene: NA
J gene: TRBJ2-7
clone size: NA
V gene: TRBV27
CDR3 length: 14

CDR3 DNA: TGTGCCAGCAGCTTGGGTGCAGCGGGAGGGGTCAATGAGCAGTTCTTC
CDR3 protein: CASSLGAAGGVNEQFF
D gene: TRBD2
J gene: TRBJ2-1
clone size: NA
V gene: TRBV5-4
CDR3 length: 16

CDR3 DNA: TGTGCCAGCACCACCTCGGCAGGGCAAGCTTTCTTT
CDR3 protein: CASTTSAGQAFF
D gene: NA
J gene: TRBJ1-1
clone size: NA
V gene: TRBV6-5
CDR3 length: 12

CDR3 DNA: TGTGCCTGGAGGGGCAGGGGTTACTCACCCCTCCACTTT
CDR3 protein: CAWRGRGYSPLHF
D gene: NA
J gene: TRBJ1-6
clone size: once
V gene: TRBV30
CDR3 length: 13

CDR3 DNA: TGTGCCAGCAGCTTAGAGCGGGGGGAAACCTACAATGAGCAGTTCTTC
CDR3 protein: CASSLERGETYNEQFF
D gene: TRBD2
J gene: TRBJ2-1
clone size: NA
V gene: TRBV11-3
CDR3 length: 16

CDR3 DNA: TGTGCCACCAGCAGAGCGGGGGGGCCGGATGAGCAGTTCTTC
CDR3 protein: CATSRAGGPDEQFF
D gene: TRBD2
J gene: TRBJ2-1
clone size: NA
V gene: TRBV15
CDR3 length: 14

CDR3 DNA: TGTGCCAGCAGCCCGGTGCCTGACAGGGGTGGTAATTCACCCCTCCACTTT
CDR3 protein: CASSPVPDRGGNSPLHF
D gene: TRBD1
J gene: TRBJ1-6
clone size: once
V gene: TRBV6-2/TRBV6-3
CDR3 length: 17

CDR3 DNA: TGTGCCAGCAGTACGGGGGGGACTGAAGCTTTCTTT
CDR3 protein: CASSTGGTEAFF
D gene: NA
J gene: TRBJ1-1
clone size: NA
V gene: TRBV6-2/TRBV6-3
CDR3 length: 12

CDR3 DNA: TGCGCCAGCAGCAAAGGACAGGTGACGCGCAATGAGCAGTTCTTC
CDR3 protein: CASSKGQVTRNEQFF
D gene: TRBD1
J gene: TRBJ2-1
clone size: NA
V gene: TRBV5-1
CDR3 length: 15

CDR3 DNA: TGTGCCATCGAGGACAGGGCGGCTGAGCAGTTCTTC
CDR3 protein: CAIEDRAAEQFF
D gene: TRBD1
J gene: TRBJ2-1
clone size: once
V gene: TRBV6-5
CDR3 length: 12

CDR3 DNA: TGTGCCAGCAGCCAAGATAACAGTTATAATTCACCCCTCCACTTT
CDR3 protein: CASSQDNSYNSPLHF
D gene: NA
J gene: TRBJ1-6
clone size: NA
V gene: TRBV4-2
CDR3 length: 15

CDR3 DNA: TGTGCCAGCTCACTCATGGACGGGGGATACACAGATACGCAGTATTTT
CDR3 protein: CASSLMDGGYTDTQYF
D gene: NA
J gene: TRBJ2-3
clone size: NA
V gene: TRBV18
CDR3 length: 16

CDR3 DNA: TGCGCCAGCAGCTTATCCGGGACAGGGGGCGCGGAGACCCAGTACTTC
CDR3 protein: CASSLSGTGGAETQYF
D gene: TRBD1
J gene: TRBJ2-5
clone size: NA
V gene: TRBV5-1
CDR3 length: 16

CDR3 DNA: TGTGCCAGTAGTCCCGGACAGGACTTCTATGGCTACACCTTC
CDR3 protein: CASSPGQDFYGYTF
D gene: TRBD1
J gene: TRBJ1-2
clone size: once
V gene: TRBV19
CDR3 length: 14

CDR3 DNA: TGTGCCAGCAGTTTCTCAGGGGGCCGGGGCTACACCTTC
CDR3 protein: CASSFSGGRGYTF
D gene: TRBD1
J gene: TRBJ1-2
clone size: NA
V gene: TRBV27
CDR3 length: 13

CDR3 DNA: TGCGCCAGCAGCCCCGAGGGGGGGGATTTGTTACAGCCCCAGCATTTT
CDR3 protein: CASSPEGGDLLQPQHF
D gene: NA
J gene: TRBJ1-5
clone size: NA
V gene: TRBV5-1
CDR3 length: 16

CDR3 DNA: TGTGCCAGCAGTCACAGGGGCGAAGGAAACACCATATATTTT
CDR3 protein: CASSHRGEGNTIYF
D gene: TRBD1
J gene: TRBJ1-3
clone size: NA
V gene: TRBV27
CDR3 length: 14

CDR3 DNA: TGTGCCAGCAGCTTAAGTAGCGCCTCCTACAATGAGCAGTTCTTC
CDR3 protein: CASSLSSASYNEQFF
D gene: NA
J gene: TRBJ2-1
clone size: NA
V gene: TRBV7-3
CDR3 length: 15

CDR3 DNA: TGTGCCAGTAGTACGGGTAGGGGACAGGGTGCCGACGCTTTCTTT
CDR3 protein: CASSTGRGQGADAFF
D gene: TRBD1
J gene: TRBJ1-1
clone size: NA
V gene: TRBV19
CDR3 length: 15

CDR3 DNA: TGCAGCGTTGAAGACCCCGGGACAGGGGCTGAAGCTTTCTTT
CDR3 protein: CSVEDPGTGAEAFF
D gene: TRBD1
J gene: TRBJ1-1
clone size: NA
V gene: TRBV29-1
CDR3 length: 14

CDR3 DNA: TGTGCCAGCAGTTTACCCAACAGGGTAGAAGGCTACACCTTC
CDR3 protein: CASSLPNRVEGYTF
D gene: NA
J gene: TRBJ1-2
clone size: NA
V gene: TRBV28
CDR3 length: 14

CDR3 DNA: TGTGCCATCAGTGAGTCGGGAGGCAGCGGTGGTGAAAAACTGTTTTTT
CDR3 protein: CAISESGGSGGEKLFF
D gene: NA
J gene: TRBJ1-4
clone size: NA
V gene: TRBV10-3
CDR3 length: 16

CDR3 DNA: TGTGCCAGCAGTTTACATTTGAGATCCGTCGAGCAGTACTTC
CDR3 protein: CASSLHLRSVEQYF
D gene: NA
J gene: TRBJ2-7
clone size: NA
V gene: TRBV27
CDR3 length: 14

CDR3 DNA: TGTGCCAGCAGTCGGGCCGGACAGGAGGGCACTGAAGCTTTCTTT
CDR3 protein: CASSRAGQEGTEAFF
D gene: TRBD1
J gene: TRBJ1-1
clone size: NA
V gene: TRBV2
CDR3 length: 15

CDR3 DNA: TGTGCCAGCAGCGCCGGGACAGGGGAAAAGCAGTACTTC
CDR3 protein: CASSAGTGEKQYF
D gene: TRBD1
J gene: TRBJ2-7
clone size: NA
V gene: TRBV2
CDR3 length: 13

CDR3 DNA: TGTGCCAGCAGTTACCTATACTACAATGAGCAGTTCTTC
CDR3 protein: CASSYLYYNEQFF
D gene: NA
J gene: TRBJ2-1
clone size: NA
V gene: TRBV27
CDR3 length: 13

CDR3 DNA: TGTGCCAGCTATGATAGGGGGACCTACAATGAGCAGTTCTTC
CDR3 protein: CASYDRGTYNEQFF
D gene: NA
J gene: TRBJ2-1
clone size: NA
V gene: TRBV6-5
CDR3 length: 14

CDR3 DNA: TGTGCCAGCAGTGGATCGATATACGGGTGGAGCGGGGGCTACGAGCAGTACTTC
CDR3 protein: CASSGSIYGWSGGYEQYF
D gene: TRBD2
J gene: TRBJ2-7
clone size: NA
V gene: TRBV2
CDR3 length: 18

CDR3 DNA: TGTGCCAGTAGTATCCAACCGGACAGGGTTGGCTACGAGCAGTACTTC
CDR3 protein: CASSIQPDRVGYEQYF
D gene: TRBD1
J gene: TRBJ2-7
clone size: NA
V gene: TRBV19
CDR3 length: 16

CDR3 DNA: TGTGCCAGCTCACCACGCTCCGCGGGAGCGGGTAAAGAGACCCAGTACTTC
CDR3 protein: CASSPRSAGAGKETQYF
D gene: TRBD2
J gene: TRBJ2-5
clone size: NA
V gene: TRBV18
CDR3 length: 17

CDR3 DNA: TGTGCCATCTCGCCGCACTCTAATGAAAAACTGTTTTTT
CDR3 protein: CAISPHSNEKLFF
D gene: NA
J gene: TRBJ1-4
clone size: NA
V gene: TRBV6-5
CDR3 length: 13

CDR3 DNA: TGCGCCAGCAGCGGGTCAGGGTTAGATACGGAGACCCAGTACTTC
CDR3 protein: CASSGSGLDTETQYF
D gene: NA
J gene: TRBJ2-5
clone size: NA
V gene: TRBV5-1
CDR3 length: 15

CDR3 DNA: TGTGCCAGCAGCCAAGAATATAGACAATGGGAGACCCAGTACTTC
CDR3 protein: CASSQEYRQWETQYF
D gene: NA
J gene: TRBJ2-5
clone size: NA
V gene: TRBV4-2
CDR3 length: 15

CDR3 DNA: TGTGCCATCAGCGTGGACAGGGGCAATCAGCCCCAGCATTTT
CDR3 protein: CAISVDRGNQPQHF
D gene: TRBD1
J gene: TRBJ1-5
clone size: NA
V gene: TRBV10-3
CDR3 length: 14

CDR3 DNA: TGTGCCAGCAGTCCACAGGTTCCCGGCTACACCTTC
CDR3 protein: CASSPQVPGYTF
D gene: NA
J gene: TRBJ1-2
clone size: NA
V gene: TRBV6-5
CDR3 length: 12